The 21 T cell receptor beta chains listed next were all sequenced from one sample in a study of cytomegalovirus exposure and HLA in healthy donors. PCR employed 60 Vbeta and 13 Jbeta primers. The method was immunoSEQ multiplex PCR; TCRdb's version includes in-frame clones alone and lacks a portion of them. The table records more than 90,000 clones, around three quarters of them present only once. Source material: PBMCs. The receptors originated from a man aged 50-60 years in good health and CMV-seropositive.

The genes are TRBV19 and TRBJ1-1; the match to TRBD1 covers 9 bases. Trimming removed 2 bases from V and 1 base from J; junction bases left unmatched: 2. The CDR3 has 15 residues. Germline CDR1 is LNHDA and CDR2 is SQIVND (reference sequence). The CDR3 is CASSILGQGNTEAFF. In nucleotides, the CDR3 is TGTGCCAGTAGTATATTGGGACAGGGGAACACTGAAGCTTTCTTT.

The CDR3 DNA sequence: TGCGCCAGCAGTGACCCAGGGTTAAACACTGAAGCTTTCTTT. It codes for CASSDPGLNTEAFF. The rearrangement links TRBV10-2 to TRBJ1-1; tentatively, D is TRBD1 (5 bases). This CDR3 spans 14 amino acids. CDR1 is WSHSY, CDR2 SAAADI, per germline. V lost 3 bases to trimming and J lost 2 bases, with 10 bases between them.

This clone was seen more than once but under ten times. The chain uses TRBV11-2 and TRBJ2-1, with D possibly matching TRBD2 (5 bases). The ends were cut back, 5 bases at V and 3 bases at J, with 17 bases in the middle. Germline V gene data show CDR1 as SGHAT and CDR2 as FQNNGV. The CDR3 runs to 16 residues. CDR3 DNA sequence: TGTGCCAGCAGCCCCCGGGGTGCGGGCGACTACAATGAGCAGTTCTTC. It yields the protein CASSPRGAGDYNEQFF.

CDR3 bases: TGCGCCAGCAGCCCGGGACAGGGGGCATCCGATACGCAGTATTTT. This translates into CASSPGQGASDTQYF. This chain joins TRBV5-1 and TRBJ2-3; 12 bases map to TRBD1. The length of the CDR3 is 15 residues. Germline values: CDR1 SGHRS, CDR2 YFSETQ. The V segment lost 4 bases and the J segment 6 bases; nucleotides outside the gene matches: 6.

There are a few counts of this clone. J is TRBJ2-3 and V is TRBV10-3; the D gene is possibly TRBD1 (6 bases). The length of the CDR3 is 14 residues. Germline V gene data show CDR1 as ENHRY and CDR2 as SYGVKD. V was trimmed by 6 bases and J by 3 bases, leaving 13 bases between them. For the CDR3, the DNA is TGTGCCATCAGCACAGGGTCGGGGACAGATACGCAGTATTTT. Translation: CAISTGSGTDTQYF.

CDR3 DNA: TGCAGCGTTGGACAGGGCCCCTCTGGGGCCAACGTCCTGACTTTC. Protein: CSVGQGPSGANVLTF. The gene calls are TRBV29-1 and TRBJ2-6; TRBD1 agrees at 7 bases. V lost 4 bases and J lost 0; bases outside the gene matches: 3. Per the germline V gene, CDR1 is SQVTM and CDR2 is ANQGSEA. The CDR3 loop spans 15 amino acids.

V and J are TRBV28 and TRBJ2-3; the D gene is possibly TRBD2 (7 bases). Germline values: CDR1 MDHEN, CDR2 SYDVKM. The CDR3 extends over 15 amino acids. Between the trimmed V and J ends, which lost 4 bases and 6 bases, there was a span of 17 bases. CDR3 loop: CASSWGGPGRDTQYF. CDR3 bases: TGTGCCAGCAGTTGGGGGGGGCCCGGCCGGGATACGCAGTATTTT.

The CDR3 DNA reads as TGTGCCAGCAGCCCCGGACAGGGGACCCTGCCAGATACGCAGTATTTT. It is translated as CASSPGQGTLPDTQYF. This chain joins TRBV11-2 and TRBJ2-3; 9 positions agree with TRBD1. This CDR3 region has 16 residues. V was pared by 5 bases and J by 4 bases, with 10 bases of the junction left unmatched. Germline V lookup: CDR1 SGHAT, CDR2 FQNNGV.

CDR3 residues: CASSPNPRGVIYEQYF. CDR3 DNA: TGTGCCAGCAGCCCCAACCCCCGGGGGGTCATCTACGAGCAGTACTTC. The rearrangement links TRBV2 to TRBJ2-7, with 7 bases aligning to TRBD2. Trimming cost V 6 bases and J 3 bases; bases outside gene matches: 14. Germline V gene data show CDR1 as SNHLY and CDR2 as FYNNEI. The CDR3 is made up of 16 amino acids.

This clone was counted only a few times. The CDR3 DNA is TGTGCCACCAGCAGAAGCCAGGGGAACCAAGAGACCCAGTACTTC. Its protein product is CATSRSQGNQETQYF. The J gene is TRBJ2-5, the V gene TRBV15; TRBD1 is a possible D gene (6 bases). This CDR3 region has 15 residues. Looked up from germline, CDR1 is LNHNV and CDR2 is YYDKDF (reference sequence). The V gene lost 2 bases and the J gene lost 0 bases, with 10 bases spanning the gap.

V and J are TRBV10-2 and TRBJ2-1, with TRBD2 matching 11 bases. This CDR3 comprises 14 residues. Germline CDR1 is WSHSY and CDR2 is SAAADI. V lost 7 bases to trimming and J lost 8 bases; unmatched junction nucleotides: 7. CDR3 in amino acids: CASKRGLAADEQFF. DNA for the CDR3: TGCGCCAGCAAGAGGGGACTAGCGGCGGATGAGCAGTTCTTC.

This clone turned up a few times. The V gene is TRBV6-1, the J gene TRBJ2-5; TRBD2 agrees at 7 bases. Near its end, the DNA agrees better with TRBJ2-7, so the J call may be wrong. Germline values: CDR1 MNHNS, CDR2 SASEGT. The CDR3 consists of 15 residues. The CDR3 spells CASSAYLGGSYEQYF. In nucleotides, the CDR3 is TGTGCCAGCAGTGCCTACTTGGGGGGGTCCTACGAGCAGTACTTC.

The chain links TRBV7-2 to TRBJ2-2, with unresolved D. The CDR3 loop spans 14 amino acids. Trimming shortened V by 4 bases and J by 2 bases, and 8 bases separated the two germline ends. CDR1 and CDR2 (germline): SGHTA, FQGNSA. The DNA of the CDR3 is TGTGCCAGCAGCTCCGGAGTTAACACCGGGGAGCTGTTTTTT. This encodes CASSSGVNTGELFF.

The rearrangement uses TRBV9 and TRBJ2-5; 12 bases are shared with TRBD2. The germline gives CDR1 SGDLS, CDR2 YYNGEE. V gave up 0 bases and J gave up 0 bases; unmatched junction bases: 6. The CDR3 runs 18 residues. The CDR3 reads CASSVGLAGALYQETQYF. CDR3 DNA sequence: TGTGCCAGCAGCGTAGGACTAGCGGGGGCCTTGTACCAAGAGACCCAGTACTTC.

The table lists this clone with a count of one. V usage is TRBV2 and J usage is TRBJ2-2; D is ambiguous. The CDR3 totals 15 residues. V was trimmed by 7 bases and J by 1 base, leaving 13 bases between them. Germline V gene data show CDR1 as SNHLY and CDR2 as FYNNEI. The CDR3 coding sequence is TGTGCCAGCAACCCGTCGGTGAGGAACACCGGGGAGCTGTTTTTT. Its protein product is CASNPSVRNTGELFF.

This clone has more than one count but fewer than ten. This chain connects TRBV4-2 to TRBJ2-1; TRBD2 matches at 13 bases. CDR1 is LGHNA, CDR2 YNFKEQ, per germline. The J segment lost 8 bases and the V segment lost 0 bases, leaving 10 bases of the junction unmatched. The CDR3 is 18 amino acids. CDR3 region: CASSQELVTSGGAYEQFF. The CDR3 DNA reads TGTGCCAGCAGCCAAGAATTGGTTACTAGCGGGGGGGCCTATGAGCAGTTCTTC.

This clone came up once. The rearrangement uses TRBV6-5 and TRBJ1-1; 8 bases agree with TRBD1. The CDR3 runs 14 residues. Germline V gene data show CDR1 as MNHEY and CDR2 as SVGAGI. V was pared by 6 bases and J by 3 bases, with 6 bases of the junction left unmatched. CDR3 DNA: TGTGCCAGCAGCATCGACAGGGGAGACACTGAAGCTTTCTTT. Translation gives CASSIDRGDTEAFF.

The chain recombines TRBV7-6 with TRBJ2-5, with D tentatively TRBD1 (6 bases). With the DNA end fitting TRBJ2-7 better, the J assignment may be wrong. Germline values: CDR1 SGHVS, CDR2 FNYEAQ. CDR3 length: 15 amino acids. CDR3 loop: CASSLGVQGNYEQYF. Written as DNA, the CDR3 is TGTGCCAGCAGCTTGGGGGTCCAGGGGAACTACGAGCAGTACTTC.

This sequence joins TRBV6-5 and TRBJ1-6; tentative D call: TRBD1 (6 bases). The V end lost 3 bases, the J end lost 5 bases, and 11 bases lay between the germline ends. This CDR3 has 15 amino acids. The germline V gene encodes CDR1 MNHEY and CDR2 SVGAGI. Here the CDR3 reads CASSYYDRNNSPLHF. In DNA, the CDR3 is TGTGCCAGCAGTTATTATGACAGGAATAATTCACCCCTCCACTTT.

CDR3 bases: TGTGCCAGCAGTTTCGGGGAATCTGGCAATCAGCCCCAGCATTTT. Its translation is CASSFGESGNQPQHF. V is TRBV27 and J is TRBJ1-5; D is uncertain. Per germline, CDR1 MNHEY and CDR2 SMNVEV (reference sequence). V was trimmed by 3 bases and J by 2 bases, leaving 11 bases between them. The CDR3 sequence is 15 residues long.

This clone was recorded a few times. CDR3 region: CATLTGGTDTQYF. The CDR3 DNA reads as TGTGCCACGTTGACCGGGGGAACAGATACGCAGTATTTT. The chain is built from TRBV5-8 and TRBJ2-3, with a tentative D call TRBD2 (6 bases). Per germline, CDR1 SGHTS and CDR2 YDEGEE. The CDR3 spans 13 residues. Trimming took 9 bases from V and 3 from J, leaving 14 bases between them.